Listed here are 15 T cell receptor beta chains from one sample, sequenced in a study of T-cell memory formation after mild COVID-19. A single record per CDR3 protein comes from TCRdb applying MiXCR to the 5' RACE reads. The table lists 100,000 or so distinct CDR3 sequences, 11% of them singletons. What was sequenced was PBMCs or a T cell subset sorted from them (not recorded which). Receptors originate from a young man who had mild COVID-19 (a few samples of this study predate the infection). Cell type and time point are not known.

This clonotype has a handful of counts. V and J are TRBV7-9 and TRBJ1-2; no clear D gene. There are 16 residues in the CDR3. The ends were cut back, 0 bases at V and 7 bases at J, with 18 bases in the middle. Germline assignment: CDR1 SEHNR and CDR2 FQNEAQ (reference sequence). Here the CDR3 DNA reads TGTGCCAGCAGCTTAGCCCTCCAGGAGGCCGGTAGTGGCTACACCTTC. Protein: CASSLALQEAGSGYTF.

This clonotype appeared a few times. Written as DNA, the CDR3 is TGTGCCAGCAGCGCAACAGGGTGGTTGAGTGAGACCCAGTACTTC. It codes for CASSATGWLSETQYF. The chain couples TRBV5-5 to TRBJ2-5; tentative D call: TRBD1 (6 bases). Trimming removed 4 bases from V and 5 bases from J, with 18 bases in between. Germline CDR1 and CDR2: SGHKS and YYEKEE (reference sequence). The CDR3 is 15 residues long.

This clonotype appeared a few times. CDR3 residues: CASRSLGEIDYGYTF. CDR3 coding DNA: TGTGCCAGCAGGTCCCTGGGGGAGATTGACTATGGCTACACCTTC. The gene calls are TRBV12-3 or TRBV12-4 and TRBJ1-2; maybe TRBD1 (5 bases). Trimming removed 6 bases at V and 3 bases at J, with 17 bases between. The CDR3 loop spans 15 amino acids.

This clonotype appeared a few times. This chain joins TRBV27 and TRBJ2-7; D might be TRBD1 (6 bases). The CDR3 is made up of 15 amino acids. V dropped 5 bases and J dropped 5 bases, with 19 bases sitting between them. Germline-derived CDR1 and CDR2 are MNHEY and SMNVEV (reference sequence). DNA for the CDR3: TGTGCCAGCAGTCCGCCCGACAGGAGAAGAGACGAGCAGTACTTC. Amino acid sequence: CASSPPDRRRDEQYF.

This clonotype was picked up a small number of times. The chain joins TRBV5-1 to TRBJ2-1, with D unclear. This CDR3 contains 14 residues. V was trimmed by 4 bases and J by 9 bases, leaving 17 bases between them. Germline V gives CDR1 SGHRS, CDR2 YFSETQ. The CDR3 here is CASSVTRLLGEQFF. The CDR3, as DNA: TGCGCCAGCAGCGTGACCAGGTTACTGGGTGAGCAGTTCTTC.

The V call is TRBV7-2, the J call TRBJ2-7; weak D call: TRBD1 (5 bases). Germline V gene lookup returns CDR1 SGHTA and CDR2 FQGNSA. CDR3 length: 13 residues. V lost 2 bases and J 6 bases, leaving 11 bases between the germline ends. CDR3 in DNA: TGTGCCAGCAGCTTAACCCCCCAGGGCGAGCAGTACGTC. Translating gives CASSLTPQGEQYV.

The V gene is TRBV6-6, the J gene TRBJ2-2; D is ambiguous. The V end lost 6 bases, the J end lost 0 bases, and 11 bases lay between the germline ends. Germline values: CDR1 MNHNY, CDR2 SVGAGI (reference sequence). The CDR3 covers 15 residues. For the CDR3, the DNA is TGTGCCAGCAGCCCAAGTTTCGCGAACACCGGGGAGCTGTTTTTT. Its translation: CASSPSFANTGELFF.

This clonotype was seen more than once but under ten times. The chain's CDR3 is CASRPRGFTTDTQYF. Here the CDR3 DNA reads TGTGCCAGCAGGCCGAGGGGTTTTACCACAGATACGCAGTATTTT. This chain uses TRBV12-3 or TRBV12-4 with TRBJ2-3; D possibly uses TRBD1 or TRBD2 (5 bases each). Trimming stripped 6 bases from V and 2 bases from J, with 15 bases between. This CDR3 region has 15 residues.

This chain links TRBV9 with TRBJ1-1; D is ambiguous. Trimming shortened V by 6 bases and J by 2 bases, and 11 bases separated the two germline ends. CDR1 and CDR2 from the germline V gene are SGDLS and YYNGEE. The CDR3 has 13 amino acids. CDR3 in amino acids: CASTPSGNTEAFF. CDR3 nucleotide sequence: TGTGCCAGCACCCCCTCGGGCAACACTGAAGCTTTCTTT.

This clonotype was detected many times. The J gene is TRBJ2-5, the V gene TRBV12-3 or TRBV12-4; TRBD1 matches at 12 bases. The CDR3 runs to 15 residues. The V gene end was trimmed by 6 bases and the J gene end by 3 bases; junction bases not matched to a gene: 5. CDR3: CASSRGQGAKETQYF. In DNA form, the CDR3 reads TGTGCCAGCAGCCGGGGACAGGGGGCCAAAGAGACCCAGTACTTC.

This clonotype was recorded a few times. The chain joins TRBV7-9 to TRBJ2-7, with unresolved D. Germline V gives CDR1 SEHNR, CDR2 FQNEAQ (reference sequence). Trimming left V 5 bases short and J 5 bases short, with 13 bases between. This CDR3 is 13 amino acids long. The CDR3 nucleotides read TGTGCCAGCAGCCTTGGGCCCAGCGACGAGCAGTACTTC. Translation gives CASSLGPSDEQYF.

This clonotype was observed a few times. The rearrangement joins TRBV7-9 to TRBJ2-3, with D maybe TRBD1 (7 bases). The CDR3 loop spans 17 amino acids. Germline-derived CDR1 and CDR2 are SEHNR and FQNEAQ (reference sequence). V was trimmed by 2 bases and J by 5 bases, leaving 20 bases between them. The CDR3 protein is CASSLPGDMQGGDTQYF. CDR3 DNA sequence: TGTGCCAGCAGCTTACCCGGAGATATGCAGGGGGGAGATACGCAGTATTTT.

This clonotype was observed a few times. CDR3 in amino acids: CASSPGGEGYGYTF. The CDR3 nucleotides read TGTGCCAGCAGCCCGGGGGGCGAAGGCTATGGCTACACCTTC. V is TRBV7-2 and J is TRBJ1-2; a weak D match, TRBD1 (6 bases). The V end was cut by 5 bases, the J end by 4 bases, with 14 bases between. Germline CDR1 reads SGHTA; CDR2 reads FQGNSA. The CDR3 spans 14 residues.

V and J are TRBV6-5 and TRBJ1-1; D remains ambiguous. The length of the CDR3 is 16 residues. Trimming took 5 bases from V and 5 from J, leaving 21 bases between them. Germline-derived CDR1 and CDR2 are MNHEY and SVGAGI. The CDR3 DNA follows: TGTGCCAGCAGTGGGGTGATCCAGATGTCGGGAACTGAAGCTTTCTTT. Protein: CASSGVIQMSGTEAFF.

This clonotype was detected only once. This chain links TRBV4-2 with TRBJ2-7, with D possibly TRBD1 on 5 matching bases. Germline assignment: CDR1 LGHNA and CDR2 YNFKEQ. The CDR3 spans 16 residues. Trimming shortened V by 7 bases and J by 6 bases, and 25 bases separated the two germline ends. CDR3 DNA sequence: TGTGCCAGCAACCTGGACACCCCATTGGGCGGAGCCGAGCAGTACTTC. Its translation is CASNLDTPLGGAEQYF.